This T cell receptor (beta chain) stems from a study of blood T cells in healthy people across ages. Through a sample-barcoded 5' primer and a J-beta primer mix, a second PCR was run for roughly 6 to 12 cycles. One entry per CDR3 protein, called by TCRdb with MiXCR from the 5' RACE reads. The table includes over 1.5 million distinct CDR3 sequences, less than 50% detected once. As concerns this clonotype: Its antigen is unknown.

Study-wide results and limits: Any conclusive comparison of naive versus antigen-experienced cells was prevented by using unsorted PBMCs.

The V and J ends lost 3 bases and 6 bases, in that order; junction bases with no gene match: 8. The CDR3 is made up of 15 amino acids. Germline CDR1 reads ENHRY; CDR2 reads SYGVKD. The study isolated at least 7 million PBMCs from each sample. This chain uses TRBV10-3 with TRBJ1-2, with 9 nucleotides matching TRBD1. What was sequenced was blood. This TCR came from a woman between 40 and 55 years old in good health. The CDR3 DNA reads TGTGCCATCAGTGATTTAACAGGGGGCATAGATGGCTACACCTTC. As protein: CAISDLTGGIDGYTF.